The present entry profiles one TCR beta chain with its context. This clonotype was seen once. Its antigen is still unknown. One base away there is no much larger clone; base qualities are not given. One read alone is a weak basis. The sample belongs to a study of blood T cells in healthy people across ages (dated by TCRdb to 2015 to 2017). As for the study more broadly: Template switching captured roughly one uniquely barcoded TCR beta cDNA molecule per two T cells in model experiments. Using deep sequencing normalized with unique cDNA molecular identifiers, the study measured how TCR beta repertoire diversity changes with age. Four age groups were formed from the donors: young (average roughly 15 years), middle-aged (approximately 39), aged (approximately 60) and long-lived (about 75). Donors of different ages were randomly distributed across sequencing lanes to avoid experimental bias. The study analyzed two additional independent replicas of 1 million unique cDNA reads from the same blood draw for two donors, one aged 18 to 30 and one aged 80 or older.

The full study reports these points: Observed TCR beta diversity correlated strongly with the percentage of naive T cells measured by flow cytometry. Compared with the aged group, the long-lived group had more naive CD4+ T cells, fewer expanded clones and increased TCR diversity, suggesting age selection. As age increased, observed TCR beta diversity per million T cells dropped in a roughly linear way, and a significant reduction was already evident by age about 40. Because profiling used bulk unsorted PBMCs, naive and antigen-experienced compartments could not be compared conclusively. Estimates of total diversity from one million sequenced T cells were regarded as lower bounds and underestimates. Because the CMV infection status of the donors was unknown, age-related changes in expanded clonotypes may potentially have been confounded.

V gives up 0 bases and J gives up 6 bases, and the segment between their germline ends measures 8 bases. The CDR3 sequence holds 14 residues, the cysteine and phenylalanine included. Only CDR3 DNA remains: 42 bases, in frame from the first base. CDR1 SGHAT and CDR2 FQNNGV were looked up in the germline V gene. The approximately 41 donors, aged about 6 to 95 years, were systemically healthy Caucasian individuals from Russia. Ten milliliters of peripheral blood were drawn from each donor into EDTA-treated Vacutainer tubes. PBMCs were isolated by Ficoll-Paque density-gradient centrifugation, with at least 6 million obtained per sample. Total RNA, at least 6 micrograms per sample, was extracted from PBMCs with Trizol reagent. For every donor, an aliquot of PBMCs went through flow cytometry to measure the percentages of naive CD45RAhigh/CD27high T cells. The library relied on 5' RACE. The data were produced on an Illumina HiSeq 2500. A second PCR of about 7 to 12 cycles was performed with a sample-barcoded 5' primer and a J-beta primer mix. Each TCR beta cDNA molecule received a unique molecular identifier from a template-switch 5' adaptor carrying 12 random nucleotides. Each sample yielded at least 2.5 million CDR3-containing paired-end reads. The Mint cDNA synthesis kit, primed by a TRBC-specific oligonucleotide, was used to synthesize first-strand cDNA from all RNA. All cDNA was treated with uracil-DNA glycosylase and then went through a first 18-cycle PCR with the universal primers M1SS and BC2_uni_R. Regarding the original processing steps: Normalization of each sample was performed by random selection of 1 million high-quality reads, each carrying a distinct molecular identifier. Instead of being binned into consensus sequences, reads with shared molecular identifiers were discarded. MiTCR, with a Q25 quality threshold and the strictest error-elimination algorithm, was used for CDR3 identification, clonotype clustering and error correction. A nonparametric unseen species model with Euler transformation was used to estimate a lower bound on total TCR beta diversity. Using fastp trimming at Q25 and MiXCR clonotype assembly, TCRdb reanalyzed the public sequencing data and kept in-frame beta chains. Identical CDR3 proteins give one entry, which carries the most common genes and DNA. Clone size and V and J calls follow TCRdb, not the original study. This sample comprises hundreds of thousands of distinct CDR3 sequences, 58% of them detected only once. The ten largest make up approximately 40% of the sample.

This sequence was found in a man in his fifties or sixties in good health. Recombination joined TRBV11-2 with TRBJ2-2; a confident D gene designation cannot be given. The sequenced sample consisted of blood. The CDR3 reads CASSLDRQAGELFF. Here is the DNA: TGTGCCAGCAGCTTAGATCGCCAGGCCGGGGAGCTGTTTTTT.